The 21 T cell receptor beta chains given below trace back to one sample, sequenced in a study of blood T cells in healthy people across ages. PCR was performed a second time for roughly 7 to 11 cycles using a sample-barcoded 5' primer and a J-beta primer mix. TCRdb reprocessed the 5' RACE reads with MiXCR, giving one entry per CDR3 protein. The top ten hold around 0.75% of the sample, which has some 1,000,000 distinct CDR3 sequences, 20% to 25% seen once. These same records also appear under a second study, on T cells of mothers and their children.

The sequencing sample was made of blood. Receptors originate from a girl aged 2 to 10 in good health.

This clonotype has only a few counts. The chain uses TRBV20-1 and TRBJ2-3; 8 bases line up with TRBD2. The V gene's germline CDR1 is DFQATT and CDR2 SNEGSKA (reference sequence). The CDR3 is made up of 16 amino acids. With 2 bases clipped from V and 5 bases from J, the junction kept 12 bases outside the gene matches. CDR3: CSARMASGRGLDTQYF. The CDR3 nucleotides are TGCAGTGCTAGAATGGCGAGCGGGAGAGGATTAGATACGCAGTATTTT.

The rearrangement joins TRBV7-8 to TRBJ2-2; D possibly corresponds to TRBD2 (5 bases). Germline lookup yields CDR1 SGHVS and CDR2 FQNEAQ. This CDR3 is 16 amino acids long. Trimming took off 4 bases at V and 3 bases at J, with 15 bases between the two ends. CDR3 loop: CASSSIVSEDTGELFF. The CDR3 nucleotides are TGTGCCAGCAGCTCCATTGTTAGCGAGGACACCGGGGAGCTGTTTTTT.

CDR3 nucleotides: TGTGCCAGCAGCTTCCCCCTTACAGGGGTGAAAAACATTCAGTACTTC. This encodes CASSFPLTGVKNIQYF. The chain is built from TRBV11-2 and TRBJ2-4; 7 bases are a match to TRBD1. From germline, CDR1 is SGHAT and CDR2 FQNNGV. Trimming at V came to 3 bases and at J to 4 bases, leaving 9 bases not matched to a gene. CDR3 size: 16 residues.

In this sample, this clonotype turned up a few times. The chain links TRBV12-3 or TRBV12-4 to TRBJ1-4; 7 bases agree with TRBD1. This CDR3 spans 15 amino acids. Losses at the gene ends were 4 bases for V and 6 bases for J; bases not matched to a gene: 8. The CDR3 bases are TGTGCCAGCAGTTCCGGACAGGATCAGTATGAAAAACTGTTTTTT. It codes for CASSSGQDQYEKLFF.

This clonotype was seen more than once but under ten times. The chain links TRBV6-1 to TRBJ2-5, with D unresolved. CDR1 is MNHNS and CDR2 is SASEGT in the germline V gene. The CDR3 length is 15 residues. Trimming shortened V by 2 bases and J by 1 base, and 11 bases separated the two germline ends. This CDR3 reads CASSEWIMLQETQYF. The CDR3, as DNA: TGTGCCAGCAGTGAATGGATAATGCTCCAAGAGACCCAGTACTTC.

The chain uses TRBV11-2 and TRBJ1-3, with no clear D. The ends were cut back, 0 bases at V and 4 bases at J, with 10 bases in the middle. The CDR3 consists of 15 residues. Germline loops: CDR1 SGHAT, CDR2 FQNNGV. CDR3 protein: CASSLDIPAGNTIYF. In DNA, the CDR3 is TGTGCCAGCAGCTTAGACATCCCCGCGGGAAACACCATATATTTT.

The chain has TRBV6-2 or TRBV6-3 and TRBJ2-5; 9 bases map to TRBD1. J gave up 3 bases and V 7 bases, and 9 bases lay outside the gene matches. The CDR3 extends over 15 amino acids. Germline V lookup: CDR1 MNHEY, CDR2 SVGEGT. The CDR3 spells CASTPARTGEETQYF. CDR3 coding DNA: TGTGCCAGCACGCCGGCGCGGACAGGGGAAGAGACCCAGTACTTC.

This clonotype was picked up a small number of times. The gene calls are TRBV14 and TRBJ2-5, with unresolved D. The last part of the DNA fits TRBJ2-7 better; the J call may be wrong. The CDR3 sequence is 14 residues long. The germline V gene encodes CDR1 SGHDN and CDR2 FVKESK. CDR3 DNA sequence: TGTGCCAGCAGCACCAAGTTCCCCACCTACGAGCAGTACTTC. Translation: CASSTKFPTYEQYF.

This clonotype has a single count. CDR3 sequence reads: CASSLKRETPEQFF. The CDR3 DNA follows: TGTGCCAGCAGCTTAAAGCGGGAAACCCCCGAGCAGTTCTTC. V is TRBV7-9 and J is TRBJ2-1, with 7 bases that match TRBD2. The ends lost 2 bases at V and 10 bases at J; junction bases unmatched: 8. Germline assignment: CDR1 SEHNR and CDR2 FQNEAQ (reference sequence). This CDR3 has 14 residues. The complete variable domain, with remaining parts taken from reference TRBV7-9 and TRBJ2-1, reads DTGVSQNPRHKITKRGQNVTFRCDPISEHNRLYWYRQTLGQGPEFLTYFQNEAQLEKSRLLSDRFSAERPKGSFSTLEIQRTEQGDSAMYLCASSLKRETPEQFFGPGTRLTVL.

V gene TRBV9 combines with J gene TRBJ2-7; 7 bases fit TRBD2. V gave up 0 bases and J gave up 0 bases; unmatched junction bases: 6. This CDR3 is built from 16 residues. Per germline, CDR1 SGDLS and CDR2 YYNGEE. Written as DNA, the CDR3 is TGTGCCAGCAGCGTAGGGCTAGCGGAGAGCTCCTACGAGCAGTACTTC. Protein sequence: CASSVGLAESSYEQYF.

This chain's CDR3 is CASSLGPRGKETQYF. CDR3 in DNA: TGTGCCAGCAGCTTGGGGCCTCGGGGGAAAGAGACCCAGTACTTC. The chain has TRBV5-5 and TRBJ2-5; tentatively, D is TRBD2 (6 bases). CDR1 and CDR2 from the germline V gene are SGHKS and YYEKEE (reference sequence). V lost 0 bases and J lost 3, with 12 bases in between. CDR3 size: 15 residues.

This clonotype was detected a few times. The V and J genes are TRBV15 and TRBJ1-1; no definite D call. Germline CDR1 reads LNHNV; CDR2 reads YYDKDF (reference sequence). This CDR3 contains 13 residues. The V end was cut by 1 base, the J end by 1 base, with 4 bases between. CDR3 coding DNA: TGTGCCACCAGCAGAGTCACGAACACTGAAGCTTTCTTT. Translating it yields CATSRVTNTEAFF.

This clonotype has just a few counts. V usage is TRBV20-1 and J usage is TRBJ1-2; 7 nucleotides match TRBD1. The CDR3 loop spans 13 amino acids. Trimming removed 6 bases from V and 6 bases from J; junction bases left unmatched: 10. From germline, CDR1 is DFQATT and CDR2 SNEGSKA (reference sequence). The CDR3 loop is CSAFDREVNGYTF. The CDR3 DNA reads as TGCAGTGCCTTTGACAGGGAGGTAAATGGCTACACCTTC.

This clonotype was detected ten times or more. This chain connects TRBV12-3 or TRBV12-4 to TRBJ1-5; D unresolved. This CDR3 comprises 12 residues. Trimming left V 4 bases short and J 3 bases short, with 4 bases between. CDR3: CASSYSNQPQHF. The CDR3 DNA follows: TGTGCCAGCAGTTACTCCAATCAGCCCCAGCATTTT.

This clonotype was detected a few times. The chain is built from TRBV9 and TRBJ2-3; weak D call: TRBD1 (5 bases). Per the germline V gene, CDR1 is SGDLS and CDR2 is YYNGEE. The CDR3 extends over 14 amino acids. The V gene lost 3 bases and the J gene lost 2 bases, with 10 bases spanning the gap. The CDR3 here is CASSATATTDTQYF. The DNA of the CDR3 is TGTGCCAGCAGCGCGACAGCTACCACAGATACGCAGTATTTT. Drawing the rest from reference TRBV9 and TRBJ2-3, the complete variable domain is DSGVTQTPKHLITATGQRVTLRCSPRSGDLSVYWYQQSLDQGLQFLIQYYNGEERAKGNILERFSAQQFPDLHSELNLSSLELGDSALYFCASSATATTDTQYFGPGTRLTVL.

The rearrangement joins TRBV7-8 to TRBJ2-5; D is perhaps TRBD1 (6 bases). CDR3 length equals 14 residues. V was cut by 4 bases and J by 2 bases, with 11 bases left in between. The germline CDR1 and CDR2 sequences are SGHVS and FQNEAQ. CDR3 sequence (DNA): TGTGCCAGCAGCTGGGGGCGGCCTCAAGAGACCCAGTACTTC. It yields the protein CASSWGRPQETQYF.

This sequence joins TRBV29-1 and TRBJ2-1; D not resolved. Trimming shortened V by 4 bases and J by 4 bases, and 11 bases separated the two germline ends. The CDR3 has 13 amino acids. Germline CDR1 is SQVTM and CDR2 is ANQGSEA. CDR3 nucleotide sequence: TGCAGCGTTGTATGGAGAAATTACAATGAGCAGTTCTTC. Translated: CSVVWRNYNEQFF.

This clonotype has a handful of counts. The rearrangement uses TRBV28 and TRBJ2-7; 7 bases line up with TRBD1. CDR1 is MDHEN, CDR2 SYDVKM, per germline. This CDR3 is 14 amino acids long. Germline trimming cut 2 bases from V and 4 bases from J; bases unmatched to any gene: 5. The CDR3 region is CASSLLGTVYEQYF. CDR3 DNA sequence: TGTGCCAGCAGTTTACTTGGGACAGTGTACGAGCAGTACTTC.

This sequence joins TRBV28 and TRBJ2-7; possible D gene TRBD2, 5 bases. Germline V gene lookup returns CDR1 MDHEN and CDR2 SYDVKM. The V end lost 5 bases, the J end lost 4 bases, and 18 bases lay between the germline ends. The length of the CDR3 is 15 residues. The CDR3 sequence: CASSGLAGQLYEQYF. The CDR3 DNA sequence: TGTGCCAGCAGTGGCCTTGCGGGTCAACTTTACGAGCAGTACTTC. Variable domain in full (rest from reference TRBV28 and TRBJ2-7): DVKVTQSSRYLVKRTGEKVFLECVQDMDHENMFWYRQDPGLGLRLIYFSYDVKMKEKGDIPEGYSVSREKKERFSLILESASTNQTSMYLCASSGLAGQLYEQYFGPGTRLTVT.

This clonotype was detected a few times. CDR3 DNA: TGTGCCAGCAGAGGCGTAGCGGACACAGATACGCAGTATTTT. Amino acid sequence: CASRGVADTDTQYF. This sequence joins TRBV6-5 and TRBJ2-3; maybe TRBD2 (6 bases). The CDR3 contains 14 residues. The germline V and J ends were trimmed by 6 bases and 2 bases, with 12 bases remaining between them. Germline V CDR1 and CDR2: MNHEY, SVGAGI.

V usage is TRBV21-1 and J usage is TRBJ1-5; no DNA check was done on the table's D call, TRBD1. TRBV21-1 is tagged as a pseudogene. The CDR3 has 15 amino acids. CDR3 DNA sequence: TGTGCCAGCAGCAACTCCAGGGGGCCCAATCAGCCCCAGCATTTT. Translating it yields CASSNSRGPNQPQHF.